This is a list of T cell receptor beta chains from one sample in a study of tumor-infiltrating lymphocytes in oesophageal squamous cell carcinoma. TCRdb recomputed calls from the PCR reads with MiXCR, one row per CDR3 protein. Of about 21,000 distinct CDR3 sequences listed, 40% to 50% are singletons. Sequencing used normal esophageal tissue next to the tumor. These receptors came from a male donor with esophageal squamous cell carcinoma. CDR3s include the opening cysteine and the closing phenylalanine or tryptophan.

length | J | V | CDR3
14 | - | TRBV6-2/TRBV6-3 | CATTWERELYEQYF
14 | TRBJ2-7 | TRBV11-2 | CASSSGTGSYEQYF
19 | TRBJ2-7 | TRBV19 | CASSTEGTSGSIAYNEQYF
17 | TRBJ1-2 | TRBV7-9 | CASSNIITGDFNYGYTF
14 | TRBJ1-5 | TRBV7-3 | CASSSGILNQPQHF
16 | TRBJ2-3 | TRBV7-2 | CASSLVAFQGGDTQYF
14 | TRBJ2-3 | TRBV5-1 | CASSLAIAPSTQYF
19 | TRBJ2-3 | TRBV5-1 | CASSYKPGTSGSSTDTQYF
14 | TRBJ2-3 | TRBV30 | CAWRNPGSTDTQYF
14 | TRBJ2-7 | TRBV5-1 | CASSLMGEAYEQYF
12 | TRBJ1-2 | TRBV6-1 | CASSRQGSGYTF
15 | TRBJ2-5 | TRBV6-1 | CASSLGPASGETQYF
14 | TRBJ2-1 | TRBV7-9 | CASSLGTGIHEQFF
14 | TRBJ1-3 | TRBV7-2 | CASSLQGARDTIYF
12 | TRBJ2-2 | TRBV12-3/TRBV12-4 | CASSQGTGELFF
14 | TRBJ1-1 | TRBV6-6 | CASSYPGWDTEAFF
12 | TRBJ2-7 | TRBV6-1 | CASKQDTYEQYF
16 | TRBJ1-5 | TRBV19 | CASSIRGRVLNQPQHF
14 | TRBJ1-2 | TRBV18 | CASSPDQHNYGYTF
16 | - | TRBV6-8 | CASSPQPGQFSYEQYF
12 | - | TRBV7-2 | CASSPGGIEQYF
14 | - | TRBV7-9 | CASSTSGPTYEQYF
16 | TRBJ2-5 | TRBV19 | CASSPPGWEGQETQYF
15 | TRBJ1-2 | TRBV28 | CASSSTGNSNYGYTF
14 | TRBJ2-1 | TRBV9 | CASSASGGPNEQFF
16 | TRBJ2-1 | TRBV28 | CASSLWGFGVGNEQFF
14 | TRBJ1-5 | TRBV11-2 | CASSFDGGGQPQHF
14 | TRBJ2-1 | TRBV7-2 | CASSVGQITHRQFF
16 | TRBJ2-1 | TRBV4-2 | CASSQEGVYSYNEQFF
15 | - | TRBV7-6 | CASSLQAGTYYEQYF